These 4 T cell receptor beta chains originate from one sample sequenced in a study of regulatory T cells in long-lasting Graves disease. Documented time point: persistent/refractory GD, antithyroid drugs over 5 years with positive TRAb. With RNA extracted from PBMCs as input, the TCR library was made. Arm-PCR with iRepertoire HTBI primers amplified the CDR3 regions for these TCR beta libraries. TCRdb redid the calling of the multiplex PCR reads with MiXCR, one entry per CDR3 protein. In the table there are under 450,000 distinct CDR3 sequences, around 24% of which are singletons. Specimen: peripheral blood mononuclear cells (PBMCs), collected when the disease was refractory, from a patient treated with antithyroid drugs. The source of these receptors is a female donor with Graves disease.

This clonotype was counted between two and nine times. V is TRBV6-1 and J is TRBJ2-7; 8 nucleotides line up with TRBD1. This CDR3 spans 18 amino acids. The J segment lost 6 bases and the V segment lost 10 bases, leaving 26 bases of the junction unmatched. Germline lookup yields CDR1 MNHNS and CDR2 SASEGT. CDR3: CANRATGTGVGLGFEQYF. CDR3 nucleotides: TGTGCCAACAGGGCGACCGGGACAGGAGTCGGGTTGGGCTTCGAGCAGTACTTC.

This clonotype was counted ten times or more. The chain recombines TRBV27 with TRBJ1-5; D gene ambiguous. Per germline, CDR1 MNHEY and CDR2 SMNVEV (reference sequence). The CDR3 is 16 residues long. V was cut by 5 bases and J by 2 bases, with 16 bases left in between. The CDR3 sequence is CASSHGGSGGNQPQHF. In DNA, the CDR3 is TGTGCCAGCAGTCATGGTGGCTCTGGTGGCAATCAGCCCCAGCATTTT.

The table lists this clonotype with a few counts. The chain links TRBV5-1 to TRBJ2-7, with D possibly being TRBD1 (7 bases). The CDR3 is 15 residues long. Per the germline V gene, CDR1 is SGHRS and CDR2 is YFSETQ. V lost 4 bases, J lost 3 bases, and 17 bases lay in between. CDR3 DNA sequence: TGCGCCAGCAGCCTGGGGGGACAGATCCTCTACGAGCAGTACTTC. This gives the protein CASSLGGQILYEQYF.

In DNA form, the CDR3 reads TGTGCCAGCAGCTTAGTGTCGGCAGATTACTATGGCTACACCTTC. This codes for CASSLVSADYYGYTF. V and J are TRBV7-2 and TRBJ1-2; D is ambiguous. The CDR3 runs to 15 residues. V lost 1 base to trimming and J lost 3 bases, with 12 bases between them. CDR1 SGHTA and CDR2 FQGNSA come from the germline V gene.